Below are 17 T cell receptor beta chains sequenced from a single sample in a study of quantifying T cell responses using KT2 cells. In the study overall: cDNA was made from DNase-treated RNA using alpha and beta constant primers.

A single-stranded UMI oligo with SP2 sequence was ligated to cDNA 3' ends. The first PCR ran 4 to 5 cycles with an equimolar RC1.1 and RC1.2 beta primer mix. Using its own MiXCR run on the UMI-ligation and nested PCR reads, TCRdb lists one record per CDR3 protein. The table lists around 35,000 distinct CDR3 sequences, around a tenth of them singletons. The material sequenced was PBMCs spiked with cells of the T cell clone KT2. The receptors come from a human donor.

Only a few counts were recorded for this clonotype. The chain recombines TRBV12-3 or TRBV12-4 with TRBJ1-5; 7 bases are a match to TRBD1. V gave up 9 bases and J gave up 4 bases; unmatched junction bases: 9. The CDR3 covers 14 residues. The CDR3 coding sequence is TGTGCCAGTTCAAGAGGGACAGCTAATCAGCCCCAGCATTTT. It codes for CASSRGTANQPQHF.

This clonotype was recorded a few times. The chain employs TRBV20-1 and TRBJ1-1; possibly TRBD1 for D (6 bases). V dropped 0 bases and J dropped 6 bases, with 11 bases sitting between them. This CDR3 contains 13 residues. In germline, CDR1 is DFQATT, CDR2 SNEGSKA (reference sequence). CDR3 in amino acids: CSARDLGGAEAFF. CDR3 sequence (DNA): TGCAGTGCTAGAGATCTCGGGGGCGCTGAAGCTTTCTTT.

This clonotype was observed a handful of times. V and J are TRBV6-1 and TRBJ2-7; D is uncertain. CDR3 length equals 11 residues. Germline CDR1 is MNHNS and CDR2 is SASEGT. V was clipped by 1 base and J by 9 bases, with 7 bases between them. The CDR3 nucleotides are TGTGCCAGCAGTGAAGGGGCAGGGCAGTACTTC. Translation: CASSEGAGQYF.

The chain carries TRBV19 and TRBJ1-5; TRBD1 matches 9 bases. The CDR3 spans 15 residues. Unmatched junction bases numbered 6, after V lost 3 bases and J lost 6 bases. CDR1 and CDR2 (germline): LNHDA, SQIVND (reference sequence). The CDR3 region has the DNA TGTGCCAGTAGTATGGGACAGGGTTTTGGTCAGCCCCAGCATTTT. Protein product: CASSMGQGFGQPQHF.

This chain uses TRBV6-1 with TRBJ2-3; D not resolved. V was shortened by 6 bases and J by 3 bases, with 13 bases between the two germline ends. CDR3 length: 14 residues. CDR1 and CDR2 from the germline V gene are MNHNS and SASEGT. The CDR3 loop reads CASRMGVWTDTQYF. In DNA, the CDR3 is TGTGCCAGCAGAATGGGTGTTTGGACAGATACGCAGTATTTT.

In this sample, this clonotype turned up a few times. This chain uses TRBV19 with TRBJ2-7, with 9 bases fitting TRBD1. In germline, CDR1 is LNHDA, CDR2 SQIVND (reference sequence). Trimming removed 3 bases from V and 5 bases from J; junction bases left unmatched: 11. There are 16 residues in the CDR3. CDR3 DNA: TGTGCCAGTAGTATCTTGAGGGGACAGGGTGTCCACGAGCAGTACTTC. Translation gives CASSILRGQGVHEQYF.

V gene TRBV27 combines with J gene TRBJ1-1, with D possibly being TRBD1 (6 bases). Deletions cut 3 bases from V and 7 bases from J, with 18 bases between. The CDR3 loop spans 15 amino acids. CDR1 is MNHEY and CDR2 is SMNVEV in the germline V gene (reference sequence). CDR3 sequence: CASSFSPGHINEAFF. CDR3 nucleotide sequence: TGTGCCAGCAGTTTTTCTCCGGGACACATAAATGAAGCTTTCTTT.

J is TRBJ1-2 and V is TRBV6-2 or TRBV6-3; the D is unclear. Between the trimmed V and J ends, which lost 2 bases and 6 bases, there was a span of 10 bases. CDR3 length: 13 amino acids. Per germline, CDR1 MNHEY and CDR2 SVGEGT. CDR3 DNA: TGTGCCAGCAGTTACCCCGACTCGAATGGCTACACCTTC. This gives the protein CASSYPDSNGYTF.

The CDR3 DNA reads as TGTGCTAGTGGTTTGGCCCCCCTCGGACTAGTTTGGGGGAGCTCCTACAATGAGCAGTTCTTC. This translates into CASGLAPLGLVWGSSYNEQFF. The J gene is TRBJ2-1, the V gene TRBV12-5, with TRBD2 identical over 7 bases. Germline V lookup: CDR1 LGHNT, CDR2 FRNRAP. The V and J ends lost 1 base and 0 bases, in that order; junction bases with no gene match: 18. There are 21 residues in the CDR3.

The V call is TRBV27, the J call TRBJ1-1; perhaps TRBD1 as D (6 bases). The germline V and J ends were trimmed by 6 bases and 8 bases, with 10 bases remaining between them. CDR1 and CDR2 from the germline V gene are MNHEY and SMNVEV (reference sequence). The CDR3 totals 11 residues. The CDR3 DNA sequence: TGTGCCAGCAGATTCGGACAGGAAGCTTTCTTT. This gives the protein CASRFGQEAFF.

In this sample, this clonotype turned up a few times. This rearrangement joins TRBV12-3 or TRBV12-4 to TRBJ2-1, with D perhaps TRBD2 (5 bases). Trimming took 0 bases from V and 10 from J, leaving 10 bases between them. The CDR3 sequence is 13 residues long. This chain's CDR3 is CASSLARAGEQFF. In nucleotides, the CDR3 is TGTGCCAGCAGTTTAGCGAGGGCCGGCGAGCAGTTCTTC.

In this sample, this clonotype turned up many times. V is TRBV20-1 and J is TRBJ2-7, with TRBD2 as a possible D gene (5 bases). Germline CDR1 reads DFQATT; CDR2 reads SNEGSKA (reference sequence). CDR3 length: 14 amino acids. Trimming removed 0 bases at V and 0 bases at J, with 9 bases between. The CDR3 DNA is TGCAGTGCTAGAGAGGACTTCTACTCCTACGAGCAGTACTTC. Its translation is CSAREDFYSYEQYF.

The chain combines TRBV5-1 with TRBJ2-1; perhaps TRBD2 as D (5 bases). The CDR3 runs 12 residues. V was clipped by 7 bases and J by 7 bases, with 12 bases between them. Germline V lookup: CDR1 SGHRS, CDR2 YFSETQ. CDR3 in DNA: TGCGCCAGCGGTTTACCGGGGAATGAGCAGTTCTTC. This gives the protein CASGLPGNEQFF.

The gene calls are TRBV12-3 or TRBV12-4 and TRBJ2-1; D may be TRBD2 (5 bases). The CDR3 is 14 amino acids. The V end lost 2 bases, the J end lost 4 bases, and 9 bases lay between the germline ends. Here the CDR3 reads CASSLSREYNEQFF. The CDR3 nucleotides read TGTGCCAGCAGTTTAAGTAGGGAGTACAATGAGCAGTTCTTC.

This clonotype was seen repeatedly, ten times or more. The chain recombines TRBV12-3 or TRBV12-4 with TRBJ2-2, with D perhaps matching TRBD1 (6 bases). CDR3 length: 14 residues. With 6 bases removed from V and 1 base from J, the gap between germline ends came to 9 bases. The CDR3 DNA is TGTGCCAGCAGGACGACAGGGAACACCGGGGAGCTGTTTTTT. The encoded protein is CASRTTGNTGELFF.

This clonotype came up many times. The gene calls are TRBV5-5 and TRBJ1-1; D possibly corresponds to TRBD1 (5 bases). Trimming took 4 bases from V and 1 from J, leaving 26 bases between them. The germline gives CDR1 SGHKS, CDR2 YYEKEE (reference sequence). The CDR3 is 19 residues long. Here the CDR3 reads CASSPYWARVLEKNTEAFF. In nucleotides, the CDR3 is TGTGCCAGCAGCCCTTACTGGGCCAGGGTACTAGAAAAGAACACTGAAGCTTTCTTT.

The J gene is TRBJ2-1, the V gene TRBV10-3, with 15 bases matching TRBD2. Germline trimming cut 10 bases from V and 7 bases from J; bases unmatched to any gene: 14. Germline V CDR1 and CDR2: ENHRY, SYGVKD. CDR3 size: 17 residues. The CDR3 DNA follows: TGTGCCAGCCGCGGACTAGCGGGAGGGCCAGAAGGGAATGAGCAGTTCTTC. Translating gives CASRGLAGGPEGNEQFF.